This TCR beta chain was observed in a study of T cells after yellow fever vaccination. General study results and limits: On re-exposure, the response was weaker but peaked faster, at day 5 versus 15.

TCRdb redid the calling of the 5' RACE reads with MiXCR, one entry per CDR3 protein. The data contain roughly 500,000 distinct CDR3 sequences, about a fifth of them seen just once; the ten biggest clones take up roughly 13%. From germline, CDR1 is MDHEN and CDR2 SYDVKM. CDR3 length equals 12 residues. Trimming cost V 7 bases and J 8 bases, with 12 bases left between them. A few counts support this clonotype. Antigen: not known. The gene calls are TRBV28 and TRBJ2-1, with no clear D. This receptor was identified in a man under 40 who received the YFV17D yellow fever vaccine. Material: PBMCs, obtained 15 days after the yellow fever booster vaccination. The CDR3 protein is CASTERWDEQFF. CDR3 DNA: TGTGCCAGCACAGAACGGTGGGATGAGCAGTTCTTC. Full variable domain (outside the CDR3, taken from reference TRBV28 and TRBJ2-1): DVKVTQSSRYLVKRTGEKVFLECVQDMDHENMFWYRQDPGLGLRLIYFSYDVKMKEKGDIPEGYSVSREKKERFSLILESASTNQTSMYLCASTERWDEQFFGPGTRLTVL.